The 7 T cell receptor beta chains reported below all come from one sample, sequenced in a study of blood T cell repertoires in COVID-19. Profiling relied on immunoSEQ multiplex PCR, and the TCRdb table lists in-frame clones only, not all of them. This table has approximately 93,000 clones, about three quarters appearing once. What was sequenced was peripheral blood. The receptor set was obtained from a woman of 80 years or more with acute or convalescent COVID-19.

The CDR3 DNA is TGTGCCAGCAGTTACCAGGGGCCCTATGGCTACACCTTC. It yields the protein CASSYQGPYGYTF. The chain couples TRBV6-5 to TRBJ1-2; possible D gene TRBD1, 6 bases. Germline CDR1 reads MNHEY; CDR2 reads SVGAGI. CDR3 length equals 13 residues. The ends were cut back, 2 bases at V and 4 bases at J, with 8 bases in the middle.

The chain is built from TRBV4-3 and TRBJ1-2; no firm D call. Germline loops: CDR1 LGHNA, CDR2 YSLEER. Trimming cost V 0 bases and J 4 bases, with 6 bases left between them. CDR3 length: 13 amino acids. CDR3 loop: CASSQDLSYGYTF. The CDR3 DNA sequence: TGCGCCAGCAGCCAAGACCTTTCCTATGGCTACACCTTC.

The chain couples TRBV7-2 to TRBJ2-7; no clear D gene. V dropped 5 bases and J dropped 5 bases, with 31 bases sitting between them. Germline CDR1 and CDR2: SGHTA and FQGNSA. This CDR3 spans 19 amino acids. CDR3 amino acids: CASSAHPTVALDPRDEQYF. The CDR3 DNA is TGTGCCAGCAGCGCCCACCCCACCGTGGCCCTAGATCCTCGAGACGAGCAGTACTTC.

The CDR3 DNA reads as TGTGCCAGCAGCTACCCAGGGGGCGGGGACTATGGCTACACCTTC. This gives the protein CASSYPGGGDYGYTF. The rearrangement joins TRBV3-1 (or the pseudogene TRBV3-2) to TRBJ1-2; 8 bases map to TRBD1. With 5 bases clipped from V and 3 bases from J, the junction kept 8 bases outside the gene matches. Germline assignment: CDR1 LGHDT and CDR2 YNNKEL (reference sequence). This CDR3 region has 15 residues.

In its sample, this clone is medium-sized. V gene TRBV7-8 combines with J gene TRBJ2-5; 9 nucleotides agree with TRBD1. J gave up 6 bases and V 5 bases, and 10 bases lay outside the gene matches. The CDR3 has 15 residues. Germline loops: CDR1 SGHVS, CDR2 FQNEAQ. The CDR3 region is CASSATGGQGKTQYF. In DNA, the CDR3 is TGTGCCAGCAGCGCAACGGGGGGACAGGGAAAGACCCAGTACTTC.

This clone was counted between two and nine times. The chain joins TRBV10-3 to TRBJ1-2; D call uncertain. V was pared by 1 base and J by 5 bases, with 5 bases between. This CDR3 is 12 amino acids long. The germline gives CDR1 ENHRY, CDR2 SYGVKD. As DNA, the CDR3 is TGTGCCATCAGTGAGTACGAGTATGGCTACACCTTC. This sequence encodes CAISEYEYGYTF.

The rearrangement links TRBV6-1 to TRBJ2-7; 9 bases fit TRBD1. The junction had 5 bases not matched to a gene; V was cut back by 3 bases and J by 2 bases. CDR3 size: 15 residues. Germline V gives CDR1 MNHNS, CDR2 SASEGT. The CDR3 nucleotides are TGTGCCAGCAGTGATTTGGGACAGGGTGCCTACGAGCAGTACTTC. Its protein is CASSDLGQGAYEQYF.